This T cell receptor beta chain was identified in a study of T cells in Graves' hyperthyroidism and ophthalmopathy. RNA transcripts served as the template for amplifying TCR beta CDR3 regions. HTBI primers were the set used in a first-round RT-PCR of the TCR CDR3. TCRdb processed the multiplex PCR reads anew with MiXCR; each CDR3 protein has one entry. The data hold around 440,000 distinct CDR3 sequences, with roughly 14% observed a single time. The trim removed 8 bases at V and 6 bases at J, leaving 5 bases unmatched. The germline gives CDR1 SNHLY, CDR2 FYNNEI. The CDR3 is made up of 14 amino acids. This receptor was taken from a woman aged 18 to 35 with Graves' hyperthyroidism. The rearrangement joins TRBV2 to TRBJ2-1; 12 bases map to TRBD2. Source material: blood. The CDR3 DNA is TGTGCCAGCGGGAGGGGACTAGCGGGCAATGAGCAGTTCTTC. Translated: CASGRGLAGNEQFF.